There are many counts of the clone carrying this T cell receptor beta chain. The time point here: pre-sensitization, week 0. Sample treatment: therapeutic diphenylcyclopropenone sensitization with weekly scalp DPC. Samples of blood were obtained prior to the application of each patch test. This entry comes from a study of human T cells and chemical hapten exposure. One entry per CDR3 protein results from TCRdb running MiXCR on the RACE reads. Seen here are about 380,000 distinct CDR3 sequences, around 5.5% observed once, and the top ten hold around 2.6%. Looked up from germline, CDR1 is SGHRS and CDR2 is YFSETQ. This CDR3 is built from 15 residues. Trimming took off 2 bases at V and 6 bases at J, with 17 bases between the two ends.

The sequenced sample was whole blood, obtained in connection with sensitization to the hapten diphenylcyclopropenone (DPC). The chain joins TRBV5-1 to TRBJ1-1; a weak D match, TRBD1 (6 bases). This clonotype originated in a woman between 45 and 60 years old with alopecia areata. Some clones in this sample may be carry-over from other donors' samples. The CDR3 sequence is CASSLRTGGQAEAFF. The CDR3 bases are TGCGCCAGCAGCTTACGGACGGGGGGGCAGGCTGAAGCTTTCTTT.